Below are 27 T cell receptor beta chains sequenced from a single sample in a study of HIV-infected patients and healthy controls. TCRdb re-called the 5' RACE reads with MiXCR, one entry per CDR3 protein. This sample has tens of thousands of distinct CDR3 sequences, with about a sixth found just once. Sequencing input: CD4+ T cells from blood. These receptors came from a human donor in good health.

There are many counts of this clonotype. The gene calls are TRBV28 and TRBJ2-5, with TRBD2 matching 14 bases. With 5 bases clipped from V and 1 base from J, the junction kept 3 bases outside the gene matches. This CDR3 comprises 16 residues. CDR1 is MDHEN, CDR2 SYDVKM, per germline. This CDR3 reads CASSLGTSGGQETQYF. The CDR3 DNA follows: TGTGCCAGCAGTCTCGGGACTAGCGGGGGCCAAGAGACCCAGTACTTC.

The rearrangement links TRBV2 to TRBJ2-3; perhaps D is TRBD1 or TRBD2 (5 bases each). The V gene's germline CDR1 is SNHLY and CDR2 FYNNEI. The V end was cut by 4 bases, the J end by 2 bases, with 13 bases between. This CDR3 has 15 residues. CDR3 protein: CASSARDQNTDTQYF. DNA of the CDR3: TGTGCCAGCAGTGCAAGGGACCAGAACACAGATACGCAGTATTTT.

This clonotype has a single count. The chain couples TRBV5-1 to TRBJ2-3, with a weak D call TRBD2 (6 bases). The CDR3 is 17 amino acids. Trimming took 0 bases from V and 0 from J, leaving 14 bases between them. In germline, CDR1 is SGHRS, CDR2 YFSETQ. CDR3: CASSLGTSHYSTDTQYF. DNA for the CDR3: TGCGCCAGCAGCTTGGGTACTAGCCACTATAGCACAGATACGCAGTATTTT.

In this sample, this clonotype turned up a few times. The chain joins TRBV6-2 or TRBV6-3 to TRBJ2-2; 8 bases match TRBD1. V gave up 4 bases and J gave up 3 bases; unmatched junction bases: 7. The CDR3 totals 16 residues. CDR1 and CDR2 (germline): MNHEY, SVGEGT. The chain's CDR3 is CASSFSDRGYTGELFF. The CDR3 DNA is TGTGCCAGCAGTTTCTCCGACAGGGGATACACCGGGGAGCTGTTTTTT.

This clonotype was counted only a few times. The chain links TRBV6-2 or TRBV6-3 to TRBJ1-5; TRBD1 agrees at 7 bases. V gave up 2 bases and J gave up 6 bases; unmatched junction bases: 7. This CDR3 region has 15 residues. CDR1 and CDR2 from the germline V gene are MNHEY and SVGEGT. The CDR3: CASSYRQGVGQPQHF. CDR3 in DNA: TGTGCCAGCAGTTACCGGCAGGGGGTAGGTCAGCCCCAGCATTTT.

This clonotype was seen a few times. The chain uses TRBV10-2 and TRBJ1-2; the match to TRBD1 covers 10 bases. The CDR3 spans 15 residues. The germline gives CDR1 WSHSY, CDR2 SAAADI. V was clipped by 8 bases and J by 2 bases; unmatched bases: 8. This chain's CDR3 is CASARGTGVNYGYTF. CDR3 DNA sequence: TGCGCCAGCGCGAGGGGGACAGGGGTAAACTATGGCTACACCTTC.

J is TRBJ1-1 and V is TRBV7-2; D gene ambiguous. The CDR3 is 15 residues long. Trimming removed 5 bases from V and 1 base from J, with 14 bases in between. Germline CDR1 SGHTA, CDR2 FQGNSA. The CDR3 nucleotides read TGTGCCAGCAGCCCCCGACGGGCCCAGAACACTGAAGCTTTCTTT. Its protein is CASSPRRAQNTEAFF. Looking up the rest from reference TRBV7-2 and TRBJ1-1 gives the full variable domain: GAGVSQSPSNKVTEKGKDVELRCDPISGHTALYWYRQSLGQGLEFLIYFQGNSAPDKSGLPSDRFSAERTGGSVSTLTIQRTQQEDSAVYLCASSPRRAQNTEAFFGQGTRLTVV.

This clonotype came up a few times. The chain combines TRBV6-2 or TRBV6-3 with TRBJ1-5, with 9 bases fitting TRBD1. J gave up 0 bases and V 0 bases, and 9 bases lay outside the gene matches. The CDR3 is 19 residues long. CDR1 is MNHEY and CDR2 is SVGEGT in the germline V gene. The CDR3 DNA reads as TGTGCCAGCAGTTACTCGATGGTGACAGGGGGAAATAGCAATCAGCCCCAGCATTTT. Its translation is CASSYSMVTGGNSNQPQHF.

This clonotype was recorded a few times. The chain employs TRBV5-1 and TRBJ2-5, with D unclear. The CDR3 length is 13 residues. Germline V gene lookup returns CDR1 SGHRS and CDR2 YFSETQ. The V end lost 0 bases, the J end lost 3 bases, and 6 bases lay between the germline ends. The CDR3 coding sequence is TGCGCCAGCAGCTTGGGAGGAGAAGAGACCCAGTACTTC. It specifies CASSLGGEETQYF.

The chain carries TRBV20-1 and TRBJ2-1, with D perhaps TRBD1 (5 bases). Germline-derived CDR1 and CDR2 are DFQATT and SNEGSKA (reference sequence). The CDR3 spans 12 residues. Trimming removed 2 bases from V and 7 bases from J, with 9 bases in between. CDR3 bases: TGCAGTGCTAGAAGGGGATTTAATGAGCAGTTCTTC. As protein: CSARRGFNEQFF.

The chain uses TRBV14 and TRBJ2-2; 9 nucleotides match TRBD1. This CDR3 comprises 16 residues. CDR1 is SGHDN, CDR2 FVKESK, per germline. Germline trimming cut 4 bases from V and 3 bases from J; bases unmatched to any gene: 6. The CDR3 coding sequence is TGTGCCAGCAGCCCTTGGACAGGGGAATACACCGGGGAGCTGTTTTTT. Amino acids: CASSPWTGEYTGELFF.

This clonotype was seen many times. The V call is TRBV10-2, the J call TRBJ1-5; 10 bases map to TRBD1. The ends lost 6 bases at V and 0 bases at J; junction bases unmatched: 8. CDR1 is WSHSY, CDR2 SAAADI, per germline. The CDR3 spans 17 residues. CDR3 loop: CASRRDRGAYSNQPQHF. CDR3 DNA: TGCGCCAGCAGAAGGGACAGGGGCGCCTATAGCAATCAGCCCCAGCATTTT.

In its sample, this clonotype was seen a few times. This chain links TRBV6-5 with TRBJ2-7; 11 bases match TRBD2. Germline CDR1 reads MNHEY; CDR2 reads SVGAGI. The length of the CDR3 is 15 residues. The V segment lost 6 bases and the J segment 5 bases; nucleotides outside the gene matches: 9. The CDR3 DNA sequence: TGTGCCAGCAGGCTTACTAGCGGGAGCTTCAACGAGCAGTACTTC. Its translation: CASRLTSGSFNEQYF.

The chain links TRBV19 to TRBJ1-1; TRBD1 matches at 7 bases. Germline CDR1 and CDR2: LNHDA and SQIVND (reference sequence). The CDR3 extends over 14 amino acids. J lost 4 bases, V lost 10 bases, and 12 bases had no gene match. This chain's CDR3 is CATKLRGPSTEAFF. In DNA form, the CDR3 reads TGTGCCACTAAATTAAGGGGGCCTTCCACTGAAGCTTTCTTT.

This clonotype has a handful of counts. The CDR3 DNA is TGCAGTGCTAGAGGGGGGCGTGAAGGGACTAGCTCCTACGAGCAGTACTTC. It translates to CSARGGREGTSSYEQYF. The rearrangement joins TRBV20-1 to TRBJ2-7, with TRBD2 matching over 8 bases. CDR1 is DFQATT, CDR2 SNEGSKA, per germline (reference sequence). J was trimmed by 0 bases and V by 1 base; bases with no gene match: 11. The CDR3 is 17 amino acids.

This clonotype has a count of ten or more. V is TRBV7-2 and J is TRBJ2-5; the D gene could be TRBD1 or TRBD2 (5 bases each). Between the trimmed V and J ends, which lost 5 bases and 5 bases, there was a span of 15 bases. Germline values: CDR1 SGHTA, CDR2 FQGNSA. This CDR3 comprises 14 residues. CDR3 residues: CASSRTGTLETQYF. The CDR3 region has the DNA TGTGCCAGCAGCCGGACTGGGACGTTGGAGACCCAGTACTTC.

In this sample, this clonotype turned up a few times. V and J are TRBV18 and TRBJ2-3; D unresolved. The V gene's germline CDR1 is KGHSH and CDR2 LQKENI. This CDR3 contains 14 residues. V lost 0 bases to trimming and J lost 4 bases, with 8 bases between them. CDR3 region: CASSPPVLADTQYF. In DNA, the CDR3 is TGTGCCAGCTCACCACCGGTTCTCGCAGATACGCAGTATTTT.

The rearrangement links TRBV11-2 to TRBJ2-5, with 10 positions matching TRBD2. V gave up 5 bases and J gave up 4 bases; unmatched junction bases: 10. Germline CDR1 and CDR2: SGHAT and FQNNGV. The CDR3 loop spans 16 amino acids. In DNA form, the CDR3 reads TGTGCCAGCAGCAGTTCTATGCGACTAGCGGGAGAGACCCAGTACTTC. It translates to CASSSSMRLAGETQYF. Together with reference TRBV11-2 and TRBJ2-5, the CDR3 gives the full variable domain: EAGVAQSPRYKIIEKRQSVAFWCNPISGHATLYWYQQILGQGPKLLIQFQNNGVVDDSQLPKDRFSAERLKGVDSTLKIQPAKLEDSAVYLCASSSSMRLAGETQYFGPGTRLLVL.

This clonotype was observed a few times. The chain uses TRBV30 and TRBJ2-3; 12 positions agree with TRBD2. The junction had 7 bases not matched to a gene; V was cut back by 7 bases and J by 5 bases. The CDR3 contains 14 residues. The germline V gene encodes CDR1 GTSNPN and CDR2 SVGIG (reference sequence). The CDR3 loop is CASKTSGGGDTQYF. The CDR3 DNA is TGTGCCTCGAAGACTAGCGGGGGTGGAGATACGCAGTATTTT.

Concerning this clonotype itself: The conserved closing phenylalanine or tryptophan is absent in this CDR3, likely reflecting a read error. The chain couples TRBV6-2 or TRBV6-3 to TRBJ2-1; unclear D gene. This CDR3 is 12 amino acids long. Trimming cost V 6 bases and J 8 bases, with 11 bases left between them. Germline CDR1 is MNHEY and CDR2 is SVGEGT. In DNA form, the CDR3 reads TGTGCCAGCAGCCACCTAAGGTATGAGCAGTTCTTG. It yields the protein CASSHLRYEQFL.

The V gene is TRBV27, the J gene TRBJ2-1; 9 nucleotides align to TRBD1. The CDR3 is 14 amino acids. V lost 10 bases and J lost 5; bases outside the gene matches: 9. The germline V gene encodes CDR1 MNHEY and CDR2 SMNVEV (reference sequence). CDR3 in DNA: TGTGCCACCGCGAGACAGGGGGACCACAATGAGCAGTTCTTC. Translating gives CATARQGDHNEQFF.

A word on this clonotype: Relative to the germline gene, one junction end is altered; a read error may explain this. CDR3 bases: TGTGCCAGCAGCTTAGATTCTGGACCTCTCTTC. It yields the protein CASSLDSGPLF. This rearrangement joins TRBV7-9 to TRBJ2-1; no clear D. The CDR3 is 11 residues long. Germline CDR1 SEHNR, CDR2 FQNEAQ (reference sequence).

Comments on this clonotype: A much larger clone sits a single nucleotide away, making a read error possible. The chain links TRBV6-1 to TRBJ1-1; D is possibly TRBD1 (5 bases). In germline, CDR1 is MNHNS, CDR2 SASEGT. V gave up 4 bases and J gave up 3 bases, with 9 bases separating them. This CDR3 contains 13 residues. CDR3 coding DNA: TGTGCCAGCAGTGTTTCAGGGCACACTGAAGCTTTCTTT. Its protein product is CASSVSGHTEAFF.

This chain joins TRBV20-1 and TRBJ2-1; possibly TRBD2 for D (5 bases). This CDR3 spans 14 amino acids. Trimming stripped 3 bases from V and 8 bases from J, with 17 bases between. Germline CDR1 and CDR2: DFQATT and SNEGSKA (reference sequence). CDR3 residues: CSASGTTRRDEQFF. CDR3 nucleotides: TGCAGTGCTAGCGGTACCACCCGGCGGGATGAGCAGTTCTTC.

This clonotype was observed a single time. In DNA, the CDR3 is TGTGCCACCAGCAGAGGGGGGGCCTATGGCTACACCTTC. It translates to CATSRGGAYGYTF. The rearrangement joins TRBV15 to TRBJ1-2; D may be TRBD1 (6 bases). Trimming cost V 1 base and J 4 bases, with 7 bases left between them. The CDR3 contains 13 residues. Germline lookup yields CDR1 LNHNV and CDR2 YYDKDF (reference sequence).

In this sample, this clonotype turned up a few times. The chain links TRBV7-9 to TRBJ1-2; D uncertain. The CDR3 has 13 residues. Deletions cut 3 bases from V and 6 bases from J, with 11 bases between. Germline V gene lookup returns CDR1 SEHNR and CDR2 FQNEAQ (reference sequence). The CDR3 DNA reads as TGTGCCAGCAGCTTCGAGAGGCTGGATGGCTACACCTTC. Protein: CASSFERLDGYTF.

This clonotype was counted between two and nine times. This rearrangement joins TRBV6-1 to TRBJ1-1; no clear D. Looked up from germline, CDR1 is MNHNS and CDR2 is SASEGT. Trimming pared 6 bases from V and 1 base from J, leaving 12 bases between. CDR3 length equals 14 residues. The DNA of the CDR3 is TGTGCCAGCAGGTGGGGTTTAACGAACACTGAAGCTTTCTTT. It translates to CASRWGLTNTEAFF.